These 9 T cell receptor beta chains were all obtained from the same sample, sequenced in a study of T cell repertoires in cytomegalovirus infection. TCRdb analysed the reads with MiXCR anew, one entry per CDR3 protein. This table holds some 900,000 distinct CDR3 sequences, 32% found once. These TCRs are of unknown antigen specificity. The source material was cultured CD8+ T cells from PBMCs, sampled from culture after CMV antigen stimulation. These receptors came from a human donor in good health (CMV status not recorded). Some clones in this sample may be carry-over from other donors' samples.

This clonotype was counted once. This rearrangement joins TRBV19 to TRBJ2-3, with a possible D match to TRBD2 (6 bases). The CDR3 loop spans 15 amino acids. V was shortened by 6 bases and J by 0 bases, with 13 bases between the two germline ends. CDR1 is LNHDA and CDR2 is SQIVND in the germline V gene (reference sequence). For the CDR3, the DNA is TGTGCCAGTAGCTGGGCGGGGAGGAGCACAGATACGCAGTATTTT. Translation: CASSWAGRSTDTQYF.

This chain connects TRBV20-1 to TRBJ1-6, with 8 bases aligning to TRBD1. V was pared by 2 bases and J by 10 bases, with 13 bases of the junction left unmatched. This CDR3 comprises 16 residues. The germline V gene encodes CDR1 DFQATT and CDR2 SNEGSKA (reference sequence). The CDR3: CSARPFLGQGGSPLHF. The CDR3 DNA reads as TGCAGTGCTAGACCCTTTCTCGGACAGGGAGGGTCACCCCTCCACTTT.

The chain carries TRBV4-1 and TRBJ1-1; the D gene is possibly TRBD1 (6 bases). Germline V gives CDR1 MGHRA, CDR2 YSYEKL. V lost 3 bases and J lost 7, with 12 bases in between. CDR3 length: 13 residues. CDR3 protein: CASSQTTGVEAFF. The CDR3 nucleotides read TGCGCCAGCAGCCAGACGACAGGAGTTGAAGCTTTCTTT.

In this sample, this clonotype turned up a few times. The chain combines TRBV11-2 with TRBJ2-1, with 12 nucleotides matching TRBD1. V dropped 3 bases and J dropped 8; count of bases not matched to a gene: 5. The CDR3 extends over 15 amino acids. CDR1 and CDR2 from the germline V gene are SGHAT and FQNNGV. The CDR3 loop is CASSFRDRGQDEQFF. CDR3 sequence (DNA): TGTGCCAGCAGCTTCCGGGACAGGGGGCAGGATGAGCAGTTCTTC.

This clonotype has a handful of counts. CDR3 region: CASSAWIMGNYGYTF. The DNA for the CDR3 is TGTGCCAGCAGTGCCTGGATCATGGGGAACTATGGCTACACCTTC. This chain joins TRBV6-1 and TRBJ1-2, with D uncertain. Germline-derived CDR1 and CDR2 are MNHNS and SASEGT. This CDR3 comprises 15 residues. Deletions cut 4 bases from V and 2 bases from J, with 14 bases between.

The V and J genes are TRBV12-3 or TRBV12-4 and TRBJ2-7, with D possibly TRBD1 on 6 matching bases. The CDR3 covers 13 residues. Trimming left V 5 bases short and J 9 bases short, with 17 bases between. CDR3 nucleotide sequence: TGTGCCAGCAGTCTTCAACAGGGCCTGGCGCAGTACGTC. This codes for CASSLQQGLAQYV.

At least ten counts were recorded for this clonotype. The chain is built from TRBV4-2 and TRBJ2-7, with a tentative D call TRBD1 (6 bases). V lost 0 bases, J lost 3 bases, and 9 bases lay in between. CDR3 length: 14 amino acids. The germline V gene has CDR1 LGHNA and CDR2 YNFKEQ. The CDR3 coding sequence is TGTGCCAGCAGCCAAGACAGGACAGACTACGAGCAGTACTTC. It yields the protein CASSQDRTDYEQYF.

Points on this clonotype: A read error is possible here, since a much larger clone lies one base away. The V and J genes are TRBV7-3 and TRBJ2-1, with 8 bases lining up with TRBD2. Losses at the gene ends were 5 bases for V and 0 bases for J; bases not matched to a gene: 18. The CDR3 contains 20 residues. Germline CDR1 SGHTA, CDR2 FQGTGA. The CDR3 coding sequence is TGTGCCAGCAGCCTCCGGGGGGGGGCTAGCAGGACCTCCTCCTACAATGAGCAGTTCTTC. This translates into CASSLRGGASRTSSYNEQFF. The full variable domain, with the rest looked up from reference TRBV7-3 and TRBJ2-1, is GAGVSQTPSNKVTEKGKYVELRCDPISGHTALYWYRQSLGQGPEFLIYFQGTGAADDSGLPNDRFFAVRPEGSVSTLKIQRTERGDSAVYLCASSLRGGASRTSSYNEQFFGPGTRLTVL.

This clonotype came up a few times. The chain is built from TRBV7-3 and TRBJ2-1; D is possibly TRBD1 (6 bases). There are 16 residues in the CDR3. V was trimmed by 0 bases and J by 3 bases, leaving 12 bases between them. The V gene's germline CDR1 is SGHTA and CDR2 FQGTGA. The CDR3 reads CASSLTWTANYNEQFF. CDR3 DNA: TGTGCCAGCAGCTTAACCTGGACAGCAAACTACAATGAGCAGTTCTTC.